This T cell receptor beta chain was captured in a study of blood T cell repertoires in COVID-19. Study background: From T cells, B-cell-depleted T cells, or PBMCs came the material, which was cDNA or gDNA.

TCRdb's copy holds only in-frame clones and misses some; the assay was immunoSEQ multiplex PCR. The sample contains more than 100,000 clones, 70% to 85% of which appear only once. The TCR was taken from a woman aged 65 to 85 with acute or convalescent COVID-19. Sequenced material: peripheral blood.

CDR3 amino acids: CASSPNRASYEQYF. DNA for the CDR3: TGTGCCAGCTCACCTAACAGGGCCTCCTACGAGCAGTACTTC. The rearrangement links TRBV18 to TRBJ2-7; D may be TRBD1 (6 bases). Trimming removed 3 bases at V and 0 bases at J, with 9 bases between. Germline CDR1 reads KGHSH; CDR2 reads LQKENI. CDR3 length: 14 residues.